These T cell receptor beta chains were read from a single sample in a study of early stage breast cancer tumors. Assay used: immunoSEQ multiplex PCR; TCRdb lists only in-frame clones, some missing. Of roughly 48,000 clones listed, approximately 83% were seen once; the top ten hold about 1.3%. Sequencing used blood. The origin of the receptors is a person aged 45-60 years with breast cancer. CDR3s include the opening cysteine and the closing phenylalanine or tryptophan. The order of the fields is D gene, CDR3 length, clone size, V gene, J gene, CDR3 protein, CDR3 DNA. The D gene is left open where the match is weak. A clone size is listed for some rows: how often the clone was seen (once, few, many), or a class if it is expanded.

-	12	once	TRBV5-5	TRBJ1-2	CASSLAVRGYTF	TGTGCCAGCAGCTTGGCAGTCAGAGGCTACACCTTC
-	16	-	TRBV5-6	TRBJ2-3	CASSLAARLVKDTQYF	TGTGCCAGCAGCTTGGCCGCTAGGCTGGTAAAAGATACGCAGTATTTT
-	14	-	TRBV10-3	TRBJ2-7	CAISPLQGSYEQYF	TGTGCCATCAGCCCATTACAGGGTTCCTACGAGCAGTACTTC
TRBD1	14	-	TRBV6-5	TRBJ1-3	CASRTVGQRNTIYF	TGTGCCAGCAGGACGGTGGGACAGCGAAACACCATATATTTT
-	16	few	TRBV19	TRBJ1-5	CASNPLENWSNQPQHF	TGTGCCAGTAACCCCTTGGAGAATTGGAGCAATCAGCCCCAGCATTTT
-	13	-	TRBV10-3	TRBJ2-3	CAISESGSDTQYF	TGTGCCATCAGTGAGTCGGGGTCAGATACGCAGTATTTT
TRBD2	13	-	TRBV7-2	TRBJ2-1	CASSRAGYNEQFF	TGTGCCAGCAGCCGAGCGGGGTACAATGAGCAGTTCTTC
-	13	once	TRBV5-5	TRBJ1-2	CASSFDGNYGYTF	TGTGCCAGCAGCTTCGATGGGAACTATGGCTACACCTTC
-	14	-	TRBV7-6	TRBJ1-1	CASSPQDYYTEAFF	TGTGCCAGCAGCCCCCAAGATTATTACACTGAAGCTTTCTTT
-	14	-	TRBV19	TRBJ1-4	CASRKTGMGEKLFF	TGTGCCAGTAGGAAAACAGGGATGGGTGAAAAACTGTTTTTT
-	14	-	TRBV5-5	TRBJ2-1	CASGSSGSYNEQFF	TGTGCCAGCGGATCTAGTGGATCCTACAATGAGCAGTTCTTC
-	15	-	TRBV7-2	TRBJ1-1	CASTTGRGMNTEAFF	TGTGCCAGCACCACGGGGCGGGGCATGAACACTGAAGCTTTCTTT
-	13	-	TRBV27	TRBJ1-3	CASSPSGGNTIYF	TGTGCCAGCAGTCCCTCGGGGGGAAACACCATATATTTT
-	15	-	TRBV19	TRBJ1-2	CASSNSQAANYGYTF	TGTGCCAGTAGTAATTCGCAGGCTGCTAACTATGGCTACACCTTC
-	15	-	TRBV11-2	TRBJ1-2	CASSAPGTAGYGYTF	TGTGCCAGCAGCGCCCCCGGGACCGCAGGATATGGCTACACCTTC
TRBD1	16	once	TRBV7-2	TRBJ1-3	CASSLSRGGTGNTIYF	TGTGCCAGCAGCCTTAGCAGGGGGGGGACTGGAAACACCATATATTTT
-	14	-	TRBV6-5	TRBJ1-1	CASSSARKNTEAFF	TGTGCCAGCAGTTCGGCCAGAAAGAACACTGAAGCTTTCTTT